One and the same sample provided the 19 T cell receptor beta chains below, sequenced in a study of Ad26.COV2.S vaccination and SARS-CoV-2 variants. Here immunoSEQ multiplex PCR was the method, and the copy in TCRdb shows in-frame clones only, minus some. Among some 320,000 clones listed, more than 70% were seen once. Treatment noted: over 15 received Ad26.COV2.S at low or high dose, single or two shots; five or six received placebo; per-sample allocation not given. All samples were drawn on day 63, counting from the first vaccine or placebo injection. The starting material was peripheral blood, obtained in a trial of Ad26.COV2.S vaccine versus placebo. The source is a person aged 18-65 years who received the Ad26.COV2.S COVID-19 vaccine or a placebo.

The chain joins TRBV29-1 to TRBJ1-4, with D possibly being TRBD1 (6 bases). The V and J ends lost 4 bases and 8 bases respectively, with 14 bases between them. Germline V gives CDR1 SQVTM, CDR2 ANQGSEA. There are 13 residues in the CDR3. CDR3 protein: CSVVLTGIEKLFF. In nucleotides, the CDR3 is TGCAGCGTTGTCCTCACAGGGATAGAAAAACTGTTTTTT.

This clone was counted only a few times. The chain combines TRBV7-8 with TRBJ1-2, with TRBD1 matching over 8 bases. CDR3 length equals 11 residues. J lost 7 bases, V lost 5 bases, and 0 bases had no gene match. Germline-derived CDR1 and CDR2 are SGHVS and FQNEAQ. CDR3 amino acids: CASSGTGGYTF. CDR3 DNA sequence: TGTGCCAGCAGCGGGACAGGTGGCTACACCTTC.

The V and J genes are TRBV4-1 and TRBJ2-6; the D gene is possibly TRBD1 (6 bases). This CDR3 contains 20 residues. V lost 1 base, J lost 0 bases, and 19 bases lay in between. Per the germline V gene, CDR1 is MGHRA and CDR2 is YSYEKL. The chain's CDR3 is CASSQVGDTTGTSGANVLTF. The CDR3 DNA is TGCGCCAGCAGCCAAGTCGGGGACACCACCGGAACCTCTGGGGCCAACGTCCTGACTTTC.

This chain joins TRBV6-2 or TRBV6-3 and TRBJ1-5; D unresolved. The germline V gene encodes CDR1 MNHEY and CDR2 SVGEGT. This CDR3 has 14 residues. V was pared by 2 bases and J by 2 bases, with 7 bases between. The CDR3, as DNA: TGTGCCAGCAGTTACGGGCAGCGCAATCAGCCCCAGCATTTT. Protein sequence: CASSYGQRNQPQHF.

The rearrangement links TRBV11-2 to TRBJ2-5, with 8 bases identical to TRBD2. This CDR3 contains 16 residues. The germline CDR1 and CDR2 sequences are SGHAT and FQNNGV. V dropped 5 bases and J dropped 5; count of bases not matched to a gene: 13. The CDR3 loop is CASSPLLAGGWETQYF. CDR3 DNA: TGTGCCAGCAGCCCACTTCTGGCGGGGGGATGGGAGACCCAGTACTTC.

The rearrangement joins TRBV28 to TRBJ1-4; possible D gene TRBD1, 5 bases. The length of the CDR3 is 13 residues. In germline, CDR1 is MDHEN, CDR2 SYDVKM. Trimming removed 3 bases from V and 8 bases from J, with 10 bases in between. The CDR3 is CASSLPGMEKLFF. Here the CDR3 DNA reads TGTGCCAGCAGTTTGCCAGGGATGGAAAAACTGTTTTTT.

The CDR3 here is CASWDRMTDTQYF. In DNA form, the CDR3 reads TGCGCCAGCTGGGACAGGATGACAGATACGCAGTATTTT. J is TRBJ2-3 and V is TRBV10-2; 8 bases agree with TRBD1. The CDR3 covers 13 residues. Germline V lookup: CDR1 WSHSY, CDR2 SAAADI. The V and J ends lost 8 bases and 3 bases, in that order; junction bases with no gene match: 4.

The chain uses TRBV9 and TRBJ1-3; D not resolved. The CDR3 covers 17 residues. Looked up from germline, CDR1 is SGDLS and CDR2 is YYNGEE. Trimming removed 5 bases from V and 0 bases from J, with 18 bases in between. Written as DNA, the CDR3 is TGTGCCAGCAGTTTTTCCCCCTTAGTTCACTCTGGAAACACCATATATTTT. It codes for CASSFSPLVHSGNTIYF.

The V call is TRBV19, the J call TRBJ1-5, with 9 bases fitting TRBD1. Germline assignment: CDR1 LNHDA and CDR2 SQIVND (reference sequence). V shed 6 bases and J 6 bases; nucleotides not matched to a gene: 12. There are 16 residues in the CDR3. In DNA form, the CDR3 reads TGTGCCAGTAGGACAGGGGGAGCGGTAATCGGTCAGCCCCAGCATTTT. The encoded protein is CASRTGGAVIGQPQHF.

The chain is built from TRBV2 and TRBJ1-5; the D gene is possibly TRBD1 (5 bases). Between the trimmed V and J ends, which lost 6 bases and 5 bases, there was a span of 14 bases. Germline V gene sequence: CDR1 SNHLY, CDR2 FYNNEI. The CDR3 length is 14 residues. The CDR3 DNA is TGTGCCAGCAGCGGGGACTCATCGGATCAGCCCCAGCATTTT. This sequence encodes CASSGDSSDQPQHF.

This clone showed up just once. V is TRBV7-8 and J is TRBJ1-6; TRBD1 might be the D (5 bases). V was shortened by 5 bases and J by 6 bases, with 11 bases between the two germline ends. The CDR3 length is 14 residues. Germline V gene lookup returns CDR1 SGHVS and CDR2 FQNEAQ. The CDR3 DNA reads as TGTGCCAGCAGCCCCGGGGCATTTAATTCACCCCTCCACTTT. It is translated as CASSPGAFNSPLHF.

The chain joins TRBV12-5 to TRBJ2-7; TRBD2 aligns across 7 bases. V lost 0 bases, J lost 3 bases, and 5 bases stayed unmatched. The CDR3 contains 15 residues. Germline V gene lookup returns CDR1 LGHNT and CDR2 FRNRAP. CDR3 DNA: TGTGCTAGTGGTTTGGTACTGGGGGGGTTCTACGAGCAGTACTTC. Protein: CASGLVLGGFYEQYF.

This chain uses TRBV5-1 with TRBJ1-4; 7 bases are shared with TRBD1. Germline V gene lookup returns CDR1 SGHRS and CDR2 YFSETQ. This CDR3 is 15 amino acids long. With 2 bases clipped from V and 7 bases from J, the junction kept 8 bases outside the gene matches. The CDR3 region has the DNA TGCGCCAGCAGCTTTACAGGGGTTGTGAGTGAAAAACTGTTTTTT. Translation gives CASSFTGVVSEKLFF.

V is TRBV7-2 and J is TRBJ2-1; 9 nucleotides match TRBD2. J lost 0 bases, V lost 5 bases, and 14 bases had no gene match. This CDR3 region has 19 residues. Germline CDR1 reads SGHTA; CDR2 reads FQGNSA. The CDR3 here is CASSPQRGAGLSSYNEQFF. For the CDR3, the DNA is TGTGCCAGCAGCCCCCAGCGGGGGGCGGGCCTCAGCTCCTACAATGAGCAGTTCTTC.

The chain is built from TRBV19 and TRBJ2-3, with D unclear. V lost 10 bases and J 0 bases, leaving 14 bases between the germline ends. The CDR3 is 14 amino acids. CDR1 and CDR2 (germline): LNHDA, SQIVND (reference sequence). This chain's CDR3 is CATSKPFSTDTQYF. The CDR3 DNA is TGTGCCACGTCAAAGCCCTTTAGCACAGATACGCAGTATTTT.

As DNA, the CDR3 is TGTGCCAGCAGCTTAACAGGGAGCAATTCACCCCTCCACTTT. Encoded protein: CASSLTGSNSPLHF. The chain carries TRBV7-2 and TRBJ1-6; the D gene is possibly TRBD1 (6 bases). CDR3 length: 14 residues. Trimming removed 2 bases from V and 7 bases from J, with 9 bases in between. Looked up from germline, CDR1 is SGHTA and CDR2 is FQGNSA.

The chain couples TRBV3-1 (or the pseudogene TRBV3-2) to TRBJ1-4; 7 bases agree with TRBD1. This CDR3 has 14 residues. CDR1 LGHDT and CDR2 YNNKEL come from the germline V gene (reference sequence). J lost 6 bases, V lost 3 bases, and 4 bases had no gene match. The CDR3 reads CASSHSDRDEKLFF. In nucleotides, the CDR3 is TGTGCCAGCAGCCATAGTGACAGGGATGAAAAACTGTTTTTT.

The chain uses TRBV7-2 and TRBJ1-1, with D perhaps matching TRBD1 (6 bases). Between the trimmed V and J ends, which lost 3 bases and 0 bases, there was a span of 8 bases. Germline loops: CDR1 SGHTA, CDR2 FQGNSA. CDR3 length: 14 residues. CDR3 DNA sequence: TGTGCCAGCAGCTTGGGACAAGTGAACACTGAAGCTTTCTTT. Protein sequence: CASSLGQVNTEAFF. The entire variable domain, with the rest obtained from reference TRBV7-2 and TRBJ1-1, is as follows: GAGVSQSPSNKVTEKGKDVELRCDPISGHTALYWYRQSLGQGLEFLIYFQGNSAPDKSGLPSDRFSAERTGGSVSTLTIQRTQQEDSAVYLCASSLGQVNTEAFFGQGTRLTVV.

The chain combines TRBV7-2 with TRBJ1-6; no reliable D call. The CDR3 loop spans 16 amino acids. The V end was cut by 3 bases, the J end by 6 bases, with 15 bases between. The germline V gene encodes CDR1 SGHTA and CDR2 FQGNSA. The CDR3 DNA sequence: TGTGCCAGCAGCTTCGAGTGGGGTAATGGTAATTCACCCCTCCACTTT. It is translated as CASSFEWGNGNSPLHF.